Presented here are 32 T cell receptor beta chains from one specimen sequenced in a study of T cell responses to AZD1222 COVID-19 vaccine (dated by TCRdb to the early 2020s). The library was built by means of the immunoSEQ multiplex PCR assay. As stored in TCRdb, this immuneACCESS dataset retains in-frame rearrangements with V and J assigned. A fraction of the clones does not appear; measured against another copy, unresolved V genes explain less than half of the discrepancy, and the remainder lacks a known reason. This sample gives just over 80,000 clones in total; 80% to 90% of them show up just once. Approximately 5.7% of the sample is in the top ten clones. The time point label, read with the paper, signifies: baseline before first vaccination. Material: peripheral blood, obtained on day 0 of AZD1222 vaccination. All receptors come from an adult in good health.

This chain uses TRBV5-6 with TRBJ1-5; possibly TRBD1 for D (5 bases). V was shortened by 1 base and J by 7 bases, with 9 bases between the two germline ends. The CDR3 contains 13 residues. CDR1 is SGHDT, CDR2 YYEEEE, per germline. CDR3: CASSLQGTQPQHF. In DNA form, the CDR3 reads TGTGCCAGCAGCTTGCAGGGTACCCAGCCCCAGCATTTT.

This clone was observed a handful of times. This rearrangement joins TRBV2 to TRBJ1-6; D gene uncertain. CDR1 is SNHLY and CDR2 is FYNNEI in the germline V gene. V lost 6 bases, J lost 2 bases, and 14 bases lay in between. The CDR3 runs to 16 residues. CDR3 DNA sequence: TGTGCCAGCAGGTCCGAGTCGGGGACCTATAATTCACCCCTCCACTTT. Protein: CASRSESGTYNSPLHF.

This rearrangement joins TRBV6-1 to TRBJ1-2; D gene unclear. The V end was cut by 1 base, the J end by 7 bases, with 13 bases between. In germline, CDR1 is MNHNS, CDR2 SASEGT. This CDR3 spans 14 amino acids. The CDR3 sequence: CASSEGAGFSGYTF. The CDR3 nucleotides are TGTGCCAGCAGTGAAGGGGCAGGTTTTAGTGGCTACACCTTC.

The J gene is TRBJ1-2, the V gene TRBV6-1; D uncertain. V lost 1 base to trimming and J lost 4 bases, with 22 bases between them. CDR3 size: 18 residues. CDR1 is MNHNS, CDR2 SASEGT, per germline. The CDR3 protein is CASSEGVGWADPSYGYTF. The DNA of the CDR3 is TGTGCCAGCAGTGAAGGGGTCGGCTGGGCAGACCCAAGCTATGGCTACACCTTC.

This chain uses TRBV30 with TRBJ2-1, with 7 bases aligning to TRBD2. J lost 2 bases, V lost 3 bases, and 4 bases had no gene match. Germline V gene sequence: CDR1 GTSNPN, CDR2 SVGIG (reference sequence). The CDR3 contains 14 residues. The CDR3 coding sequence is TGTGCCTGGAGGGCGGGGGTGGCCTACAATGAGCAGTTCTTC. Translating it yields CAWRAGVAYNEQFF.

This clone rates as medium-sized. This chain connects TRBV7-2 to TRBJ1-2, with D perhaps matching TRBD1 (6 bases). This CDR3 is 16 amino acids long. Germline CDR1 is SGHTA and CDR2 is FQGNSA. Deletions cut 4 bases from V and 4 bases from J, with 19 bases between. The CDR3 here is CASSSHREQLLYGYTF. CDR3 nucleotide sequence: TGTGCCAGCAGCTCCCACAGGGAGCAACTCCTCTATGGCTACACCTTC.

V and J are TRBV7-9 and TRBJ2-1; D is unclear. CDR1 is SEHNR, CDR2 FQNEAQ, per germline (reference sequence). CDR3 length: 15 amino acids. V lost 2 bases and J 9 bases, leaving 17 bases between the germline ends. The chain's CDR3 is CASSLFTLSGGEQFF. As DNA, the CDR3 is TGTGCCAGCAGCTTATTTACTTTGTCGGGCGGTGAGCAGTTCTTC.

The V and J genes are TRBV2 and TRBJ2-3; 12 nucleotides match TRBD2. V shed 5 bases and J 10 bases; nucleotides not matched to a gene: 19. CDR1 and CDR2 from the germline V gene are SNHLY and FYNNEI. The CDR3 is 18 amino acids. The CDR3 spells CASSSSPLYLAGGPAQYF. The CDR3 coding sequence is TGTGCCAGCAGTTCCTCACCACTTTATCTAGCGGGGGGGCCGGCGCAGTATTTT.

V and J are TRBV27 and TRBJ1-5; D might be TRBD1 (6 bases). Germline-derived CDR1 and CDR2 are MNHEY and SMNVEV (reference sequence). Trimming stripped 6 bases from V and 0 bases from J, with 15 bases between. This CDR3 has 16 residues. CDR3: CASSPQGPVSNQPQHF. CDR3 DNA: TGTGCCAGCAGCCCTCAGGGGCCAGTTAGCAATCAGCCCCAGCATTTT.

This chain uses TRBV3-1 (or the pseudogene TRBV3-2) with TRBJ1-5, with 9 bases matching TRBD1. The germline CDR1 and CDR2 sequences are LGHDT and YNNKEL (reference sequence). CDR3 length: 15 residues. With V trimmed by 1 base and J by 4 bases, 2 bases remained unmatched. The CDR3 bases are TGTGCCAGCAGCCAAGCCGGGACAGGGAATCAGCCCCAGCATTTT. Translated, it gives CASSQAGTGNQPQHF.

This CDR3 reads CASSMVSTEAFF. CDR3 sequence (DNA): TGTGCCAGTAGTATGGTGAGCACTGAAGCTTTCTTT. The chain has TRBV19 and TRBJ1-1; D not certain. CDR3 length equals 12 residues. Germline assignment: CDR1 LNHDA and CDR2 SQIVND (reference sequence). Trimming pared 3 bases from V and 4 bases from J, leaving 6 bases between.

CDR3: CASRTRTGEKLFF. The CDR3, as DNA: TGTGCCAGCAGGACCAGGACTGGCGAAAAACTGTTTTTT. The chain carries TRBV6-5 and TRBJ1-4; no clear D. Between the trimmed V and J ends, which lost 6 bases and 8 bases, there was a span of 13 bases. This CDR3 region has 13 residues. The germline CDR1 and CDR2 sequences are MNHEY and SVGAGI.

V gene TRBV4-1 combines with J gene TRBJ2-7; perhaps TRBD1 as D (6 bases). The CDR3 length is 14 residues. Germline values: CDR1 MGHRA, CDR2 YSYEKL. The germline V and J ends were trimmed by 3 bases and 6 bases, with 15 bases remaining between them. CDR3 bases: TGCGCCAGCAGCCAGGTGACAGGTTCCGCCGAGCAGTACTTC. It translates to CASSQVTGSAEQYF.

The chain joins TRBV6-2 or TRBV6-3 to TRBJ2-7; TRBD2 matches at 8 bases. The CDR3 extends over 16 amino acids. Germline values: CDR1 MNHEY, CDR2 SVGEGT. After removal of 5 bases from V and 3 bases from J, the junction contained 12 bases not matched to a gene. CDR3 amino acids: CASSTPVAGYVYEQYF. For the CDR3, the DNA is TGTGCCAGCAGTACACCGGTAGCGGGGTACGTCTACGAGCAGTACTTC.

The J gene is TRBJ1-6, the V gene TRBV10-1; D gene ambiguous. CDR1 is WNHNN, CDR2 SYGVQD, per germline (reference sequence). The ends were cut back, 3 bases at V and 6 bases at J, with 6 bases in the middle. CDR3 size: 13 residues. In nucleotides, the CDR3 is TGCGCCAGCAGTGAACAGACTAATTCACCCCTCCACTTT. The encoded protein is CASSEQTNSPLHF.

The DNA for the CDR3 is TGCGCCAGCAGCCAAAGAGGGCGACAGGGGAAATATGGCTACACCTTC. Protein: CASSQRGRQGKYGYTF. The rearrangement links TRBV4-3 to TRBJ1-2; 8 bases are a match to TRBD1. V shed 2 bases and J 5 bases; nucleotides not matched to a gene: 10. CDR1 and CDR2 from the germline V gene are LGHNA and YSLEER. This CDR3 spans 16 amino acids.

This clone appeared a few times. This chain connects TRBV29-1 to TRBJ1-1; the D gene is possibly TRBD1 (5 bases). The CDR3 loop spans 12 amino acids. Per the germline V gene, CDR1 is SQVTM and CDR2 is ANQGSEA. The V end was cut by 5 bases, the J end by 0 bases, with 7 bases between. CDR3 nucleotides: TGCAGCGTTTTGACAGTGAACACTGAAGCTTTCTTT. Its translation is CSVLTVNTEAFF.

The chain recombines TRBV6-5 with TRBJ2-2; maybe TRBD2 (5 bases). Trimming removed 7 bases at V and 5 bases at J, with 14 bases between. This CDR3 contains 14 residues. Germline V gene data show CDR1 as MNHEY and CDR2 as SVGAGI. This CDR3 reads CASIAGGGTGELFF. CDR3 nucleotides: TGTGCCAGCATTGCGGGTGGTGGTACCGGGGAGCTGTTTTTT.

This chain joins TRBV7-9 and TRBJ1-2, with D possibly being TRBD1 (5 bases). Trimming took off 0 bases at V and 2 bases at J, with 10 bases between the two ends. Germline lookup yields CDR1 SEHNR and CDR2 FQNEAQ (reference sequence). This CDR3 has 15 residues. In DNA form, the CDR3 reads TGTGCCAGCAGCTTAGCGGCAGGGCCCAACTATGGCTACACCTTC. Its protein product is CASSLAAGPNYGYTF.

This clone showed up just once. The V and J genes are TRBV2 and TRBJ1-2, with no clear D. Germline V lookup: CDR1 SNHLY, CDR2 FYNNEI. The V and J ends lost 6 bases and 0 bases respectively, with 11 bases between them. CDR3 length equals 14 residues. The CDR3 nucleotides are TGTGCCAGCAGGGTACGGATTACTAACTATGGCTACACCTTC. Translated: CASRVRITNYGYTF.

In DNA, the CDR3 is TGTGCCAGTAGTATAGGGACCTCAAGAAACAATGAGCAGTTCTTC. Encoded protein: CASSIGTSRNNEQFF. V gene TRBV19 combines with J gene TRBJ2-1; the D is unclear. This CDR3 region has 15 residues. In germline, CDR1 is LNHDA, CDR2 SQIVND (reference sequence). V lost 1 base and J 5 bases, leaving 12 bases between the germline ends.

The V and J genes are TRBV6-2 or TRBV6-3 and TRBJ2-5; 9 bases are shared with TRBD2. Germline values: CDR1 MNHEY, CDR2 SVGEGT. There are 18 residues in the CDR3. J gave up 1 base and V 5 bases, and 14 bases lay outside the gene matches. CDR3 coding DNA: TGTGCCAGCAGTCCATGGGGTTTTGGAGCGGGGGGCCAAGAGACCCAGTACTTC. This translates into CASSPWGFGAGGQETQYF.

The V and J genes are TRBV19 and TRBJ2-7, with a tentative D call TRBD1 (6 bases). Germline V gene data show CDR1 as LNHDA and CDR2 as SQIVND (reference sequence). CDR3 length: 16 amino acids. V was clipped by 1 base and J by 5 bases, with 18 bases between them. The CDR3 is CASSIGSGASWDEQYF. The CDR3 DNA follows: TGTGCCAGTAGTATAGGTTCAGGGGCCAGCTGGGACGAGCAGTACTTC.

This clone has only a few counts. V and J are TRBV10-3 and TRBJ2-1, with TRBD2 matching 11 bases. V dropped 6 bases and J dropped 7; count of bases not matched to a gene: 8. The CDR3 runs to 15 residues. Germline V gene lookup returns CDR1 ENHRY and CDR2 SYGVKD. The CDR3 nucleotides read TGTGCCATCAGGACCCTAGCGGGGGGCCCGAATGAGCAGTTCTTC. Translating gives CAIRTLAGGPNEQFF.

The chain employs TRBV6-5 and TRBJ2-7; tentative D call: TRBD1 (6 bases). This CDR3 is built from 14 residues. The germline V gene has CDR1 MNHEY and CDR2 SVGAGI. Trimming took off 3 bases at V and 1 base at J, with 10 bases between the two ends. In nucleotides, the CDR3 is TGTGCCAGCAGTTATGGACAGTTTTCCTACGAGCAGTACTTC. Protein sequence: CASSYGQFSYEQYF.

The chain is built from TRBV11-2 and TRBJ1-1; the D is unclear. Germline V CDR1 and CDR2: SGHAT, FQNNGV. The CDR3 is 13 residues long. The germline V and J ends were trimmed by 7 bases and 7 bases, with 16 bases remaining between them. The CDR3 is CASKANVADEAFF. CDR3 DNA: TGTGCCAGCAAAGCCAACGTCGCGGATGAAGCTTTCTTT. Looking up the rest from reference TRBV11-2 and TRBJ1-1 gives the full variable domain: EAGVAQSPRYKIIEKRQSVAFWCNPISGHATLYWYQQILGQGPKLLIQFQNNGVVDDSQLPKDRFSAERLKGVDSTLKIQPAKLEDSAVYLCASKANVADEAFFGQGTRLTVV.

The rearrangement uses TRBV18 and TRBJ1-2; 7 nucleotides agree with TRBD1. CDR3 length equals 16 residues. CDR1 is KGHSH and CDR2 is LQKENI in the germline V gene. J was trimmed by 5 bases and V by 1 base; bases with no gene match: 10. As DNA, the CDR3 is TGTGCCAGCTCACCACAAAGTACCGGGACAGATTATGGCTACACCTTC. It specifies CASSPQSTGTDYGYTF.

The chain employs TRBV29-1 and TRBJ1-5; D is unresolved. The CDR3 covers 14 residues. The V gene's germline CDR1 is SQVTM and CDR2 ANQGSEA. The germline V and J ends were trimmed by 6 bases and 1 base, with 13 bases remaining between them. In nucleotides, the CDR3 is TGCAGCGTGATTACCGCCCAAAGCAATCAGCCCCAGCATTTT. It yields the protein CSVITAQSNQPQHF.

A single count supports this clone. The chain carries TRBV7-8 and TRBJ1-2; D perhaps matches TRBD1 (5 bases). The V end lost 5 bases, the J end lost 8 bases, and 18 bases lay between the germline ends. The germline V gene encodes CDR1 SGHVS and CDR2 FQNEAQ. The length of the CDR3 is 14 residues. The CDR3 DNA reads TGTGCCAGCAGCGACTCCCAGGGCTCGGGCGGCTACACCTTC. It yields the protein CASSDSQGSGGYTF. Complete variable domain (other parts from reference TRBV7-8 and TRBJ1-2): GAGVSQSPRYKVAKRGQDVALRCDPISGHVSLFWYQQALGQGPEFLTYFQNEAQLDKSGLPSDRFFAERPEGSVSTLKIQRTQQEDSAVYLCASSDSQGSGGYTFGSGTRLTVV.

The V call is TRBV7-2, the J call TRBJ2-1; D might be TRBD1 or TRBD2, each matching 5 bases. Germline loops: CDR1 SGHTA, CDR2 FQGNSA. Trimming took 5 bases from V and 3 from J, leaving 17 bases between them. The CDR3 extends over 16 amino acids. The CDR3 loop reads CASSARRVRVYNEQFF. CDR3 nucleotide sequence: TGTGCCAGCAGCGCGCGCAGGGTGAGGGTCTACAATGAGCAGTTCTTC. Full variable domain (outside the CDR3, taken from reference TRBV7-2 and TRBJ2-1): GAGVSQSPSNKVTEKGKDVELRCDPISGHTALYWYRQSLGQGLEFLIYFQGNSAPDKSGLPSDRFSAERTGGSVSTLTIQRTQQEDSAVYLCASSARRVRVYNEQFFGPGTRLTVL.

The sample holds one count of this clone. This sequence joins TRBV3-1 (or the pseudogene TRBV3-2) and TRBJ1-1; D unclear. The V gene's germline CDR1 is LGHDT and CDR2 YNNKEL (reference sequence). The length of the CDR3 is 16 residues. V lost 0 bases and J lost 2, with 13 bases in between. The CDR3 sequence: CASSQDWEVLNTEAFF. As DNA, the CDR3 is TGTGCCAGCAGCCAAGATTGGGAGGTACTAAACACTGAAGCTTTCTTT.

The V gene is TRBV5-4, the J gene TRBJ2-3; D perhaps matches TRBD2 (6 bases). The CDR3 loop spans 16 amino acids. V lost 4 bases, J lost 0 bases, and 15 bases lay in between. CDR1 is SGHNT, CDR2 YYREEE, per germline (reference sequence). The CDR3, as DNA: TGTGCCAGCAGCCTCCGAATCCGGGAGAGCACAGATACGCAGTATTTT. It encodes CASSLRIRESTDTQYF.